The 27 T cell receptor beta chains given below trace back to one sample, sequenced in a study of T-cell reconstitution after alpha-beta-depleted transplantation in children (dated by TCRdb to 2016 to 2017). Library generation was performed with PCR. The reads were generated on an Illumina HiSeq 2500. To normalize quantification of the TCRbeta repertoire, the TCR libraries were built with molecular barcoding that relied on unique molecular identifiers. The public reads were reprocessed in TCRdb via fastp at Q25 and MiXCR, keeping in-frame beta chains. Each CDR3 protein gets just one entry, which takes the most common genes and DNA from the rows behind it. The sample table records approximately 240,000 distinct CDR3 sequences; under 13% of these occur just once. Together, the top ten hold roughly 27% of the sample. Sample treatment or condition, as interpreted from the label and publication: allogeneic hematopoietic cell transplantation with graft depleted of TCRalphabeta T cells and CD19 B cells.

Sequences were derived from PBMCs, sampled before TCRalphabeta/CD19-depleted stem cell transplant. The receptor set was obtained from a child younger than two with acute myeloid leukemia, due to receive a stem cell transplant.

This clonotype has ten or more counts. This chain uses TRBV20-1 with TRBJ1-2; TRBD1 agrees at 8 bases. V dropped 1 base and J dropped 3; count of bases not matched to a gene: 13. The length of the CDR3 is 17 residues. CDR1 DFQATT and CDR2 SNEGSKA come from the germline V gene (reference sequence). In DNA, the CDR3 is TGCAGTGCTAGAGGTATACTCGGCGACAGGGGCGACTATGGCTACACCTTC. Translated: CSARGILGDRGDYGYTF.

This clonotype appeared many times. The chain carries TRBV7-2 and TRBJ2-2, with no clear D. The germline V gene has CDR1 SGHTA and CDR2 FQGNSA. Between the trimmed V and J ends, which lost 1 base and 8 bases, there was a span of 8 bases. The CDR3 length is 13 residues. The CDR3: CASSLEWGGELFF. CDR3 bases: TGTGCCAGCAGCTTAGAATGGGGAGGGGAGCTGTTTTTT.

This clonotype showed up many times. The gene calls are TRBV5-1 and TRBJ2-1; 14 bases are a match to TRBD2. Germline CDR1 reads SGHRS; CDR2 reads YFSETQ. The ends lost 6 bases at V and 10 bases at J; junction bases unmatched: 9. There are 15 residues in the CDR3. CDR3 sequence reads: CASTHPGLAGEEQFF. CDR3 nucleotides: TGCGCCAGCACCCACCCGGGACTAGCGGGAGAGGAGCAGTTCTTC.

This clonotype turned up a few times. This chain joins TRBV14 and TRBJ2-1; maybe TRBD1 (5 bases). Trimming took off 4 bases at V and 1 base at J, with 11 bases between the two ends. The CDR3 length is 15 residues. The germline gives CDR1 SGHDN, CDR2 FVKESK. CDR3 loop: CASSPLKGSYNEQFF. The CDR3 DNA follows: TGTGCCAGCAGCCCCCTGAAGGGGTCCTACAATGAGCAGTTCTTC.

This clonotype was recorded many times. V usage is TRBV5-1 and J usage is TRBJ2-4, with 7 bases aligning to TRBD1. The germline V gene has CDR1 SGHRS and CDR2 YFSETQ. The ends lost 1 base at V and 3 bases at J; junction bases unmatched: 19. CDR3 length equals 20 residues. The CDR3 is CASSLPRVDRQGMVKNIQYF. The CDR3 DNA is TGCGCCAGCAGCTTGCCCAGAGTTGATAGACAGGGTATGGTCAAAAACATTCAGTACTTC.

This clonotype appeared many times. The chain recombines TRBV12-5 with TRBJ1-2; D is possibly TRBD1 (5 bases). The CDR3 runs 15 residues. The germline gives CDR1 LGHNT, CDR2 FRNRAP. V was trimmed by 4 bases and J by 0 bases, leaving 12 bases between them. CDR3 region: CASGSRDGANYGYTF. The CDR3 DNA sequence: TGTGCTAGTGGTTCTCGGGACGGAGCTAACTATGGCTACACCTTC.

Many counts were recorded for this clonotype. V and J are TRBV7-9 and TRBJ1-6, with D perhaps TRBD1 (5 bases). The CDR3 consists of 16 residues. Germline lookup yields CDR1 SEHNR and CDR2 FQNEAQ (reference sequence). Trimming cost V 5 bases and J 7 bases, with 18 bases left between them. CDR3 DNA: TGTGCCAGCAGCCCCCCAGGGAACAGACAGAATTCACCCCTCCACTTT. Its translation is CASSPPGNRQNSPLHF.

In this sample, this clonotype turned up many times. The genes are TRBV7-9 and TRBJ2-1; a weak D match, TRBD2 (5 bases). This CDR3 region has 15 residues. V was shortened by 5 bases and J by 9 bases, with 20 bases between the two germline ends. From germline, CDR1 is SEHNR and CDR2 FQNEAQ (reference sequence). The CDR3 region has the DNA TGTGCCAGCAGCCCTCCCGGACTTTATTTGAGTGAGCAGTTCTTC. It is translated as CASSPPGLYLSEQFF.

This clonotype was seen at least ten times. The V call is TRBV7-8, the J call TRBJ1-1; D remains ambiguous. The CDR3 runs 15 residues. Trimming shortened V by 0 bases and J by 3 bases, and 11 bases separated the two germline ends. Per germline, CDR1 SGHVS and CDR2 FQNEAQ. The DNA for the CDR3 is TGTGCCAGCAGCTTAGCGGGTGACGGTTACACTGAAGCTTTCTTT. Translation gives CASSLAGDGYTEAFF.

This clonotype occurred a few times. The rearrangement uses TRBV30 and TRBJ1-1; D unclear. Per germline, CDR1 GTSNPN and CDR2 SVGIG (reference sequence). This CDR3 has 12 amino acids. V lost 7 bases, J lost 1 base, and 10 bases lay in between. The chain's CDR3 is CASGLGNTEAFF. The CDR3 nucleotides read TGTGCCTCCGGGCTGGGGAACACTGAAGCTTTCTTT.

There are a few counts of this clonotype. Its ends do not fully match the called genes, so a read error is possible. The genes are TRBV10-3 and TRBJ2-1, with 10 bases aligning to TRBD2. Looked up from germline, CDR1 is ENHRY and CDR2 is SYGVKD. The CDR3 loop spans 15 amino acids. The CDR3 reads CATSVRAGGPSEQFF. The CDR3 DNA reads as TGTGCCACCAGTGTTAGAGCGGGAGGGCCTAGCGAGCAGTTCTTC.

There are many counts of this clonotype. This chain joins TRBV7-9 and TRBJ1-1, with D possibly matching TRBD1 (6 bases). V lost 3 bases and J 4 bases, leaving 12 bases between the germline ends. This CDR3 has 14 residues. Germline assignment: CDR1 SEHNR and CDR2 FQNEAQ (reference sequence). In DNA, the CDR3 is TGTGCCAGCAGCTTCACCGGGGGCGGCACTGAAGCTTTCTTT. It codes for CASSFTGGGTEAFF.

In regard to this clonotype: A read error may explain this, as a much larger clone is one base away. The chain carries TRBV7-2 and TRBJ1-2; D is undetermined. Germline-derived CDR1 and CDR2 are SGHTA and FQGNSA. The CDR3 runs 12 residues. The CDR3 region has the DNA TGTGCCAGCAGCGGGAGCGGCTATGGCGACACCTTC. Its translation is CASSGSGYGDTF. Filled out from reference TRBV7-2 and TRBJ1-2, the complete variable domain reads GAGVSQSPSNKVTEKGKDVELRCDPISGHTALYWYRQSLGQGLEFLIYFQGNSAPDKSGLPSDRFSAERTGGSVSTLTIQRTQQEDSAVYLCASSGSGYGDTFGSGTRLTVV.

This clonotype was recorded a few times. The chain combines TRBV30 with TRBJ2-2; a weak D match, TRBD1 (6 bases). The CDR3 extends over 13 amino acids. V was shortened by 2 bases and J by 8 bases, with 12 bases between the two germline ends. The germline CDR1 and CDR2 sequences are GTSNPN and SVGIG (reference sequence). In DNA form, the CDR3 reads TGTGCCTGGAGTCTACAACAGGGTGGGGAGCTGTTTTTT. As protein: CAWSLQQGGELFF.

This clonotype was seen at least ten times. The chain couples TRBV28 to TRBJ2-1; D is uncertain. The CDR3 totals 15 residues. The germline V gene has CDR1 MDHEN and CDR2 SYDVKM. Trimming pared 5 bases from V and 8 bases from J, leaving 19 bases between. The CDR3 loop reads CASSRADRVQDEQFF. The CDR3 DNA is TGTGCCAGCAGTCGGGCCGATAGGGTGCAGGATGAGCAGTTCTTC.

This clonotype came up many times. This rearrangement joins TRBV7-3 to TRBJ2-5, with 8 bases fitting TRBD1. V trimming: 5 bases; J trimming: 2 bases; junction bases outside the gene matches: 7. CDR1 and CDR2 from the germline V gene are SGHTA and FQGTGA. The CDR3 is 15 residues long. Here the CDR3 reads CASSLSGTGQETQYF. The CDR3 nucleotides read TGTGCCAGCAGCCTATCTGGGACAGGACAAGAGACCCAGTACTTC. The full variable domain, its missing parts supplied by reference TRBV7-3 and TRBJ2-5, is GAGVSQTPSNKVTEKGKYVELRCDPISGHTALYWYRQSLGQGPEFLIYFQGTGAADDSGLPNDRFFAVRPEGSVSTLKIQRTERGDSAVYLCASSLSGTGQETQYFGPGTRLLVL.

There are a few counts of this clonotype. The chain is built from TRBV4-1 and TRBJ1-1; D uncertain. The ends were cut back, 8 bases at V and 1 base at J, with 17 bases in the middle. Germline lookup yields CDR1 MGHRA and CDR2 YSYEKL. The CDR3 extends over 15 amino acids. CDR3 residues: CASRAAGIWNTEAFF. CDR3 DNA sequence: TGCGCCAGCCGAGCGGCAGGCATCTGGAACACTGAAGCTTTCTTT.

This clonotype was picked up many times. The chain links TRBV23-1 to TRBJ2-2; perhaps TRBD1 as D (5 bases). TRBV23-1 is an ORF, with its function uncertain. The CDR3 is made up of 15 amino acids. V lost 3 bases and J lost 1, with 9 bases in between. As DNA, the CDR3 is TGCGCCAGCAGTCACAGAGGACAGAACACCGGGGAGCTGTTTTTT. Protein sequence: CASSHRGQNTGELFF.

In its sample, this clonotype was seen many times. The V and J genes are TRBV20-1 and TRBJ2-1; 7 nucleotides align to TRBD2. The CDR3 covers 15 residues. The trim removed 1 base at V and 0 bases at J, leaving 3 bases unmatched. Germline V lookup: CDR1 DFQATT, CDR2 SNEGSKA (reference sequence). The CDR3 protein is CSARAPSGSYNEQFF. CDR3 coding DNA: TGCAGTGCTAGAGCCCCTAGCGGCTCCTACAATGAGCAGTTCTTC.

This clonotype was seen repeatedly, ten times or more. The rearrangement joins TRBV20-1 to TRBJ2-1, with TRBD2 matching over 10 bases. From germline, CDR1 is DFQATT and CDR2 SNEGSKA (reference sequence). Trimming cost V 4 bases and J 8 bases; bases outside gene matches: 5. The CDR3 loop spans 13 amino acids. The CDR3 DNA is TGCAGTGCTACTAGCGGGAGATTAGATGAGCAGTTCTTC. Translating it yields CSATSGRLDEQFF.

This clonotype was seen many times. This rearrangement joins TRBV28 to TRBJ2-2; 11 bases map to TRBD2. Germline CDR1 MDHEN, CDR2 SYDVKM. Losses at the gene ends were 5 bases for V and 4 bases for J; bases not matched to a gene: 9. There are 17 residues in the CDR3. DNA for the CDR3: TGTGCCAGCAGTAAGAGACTAGCGGGAAAGGGCACCGGGGAGCTGTTTTTT. Amino acids: CASSKRLAGKGTGELFF.

At least ten counts were recorded for this clonotype. The chain is built from TRBV3-1 and TRBJ2-3, with D unresolved. V was cut by 4 bases and J by 0 bases, with 14 bases left in between. The CDR3 consists of 16 residues. Germline lookup yields CDR1 LGHDT and CDR2 YNNKEL (reference sequence). CDR3 nucleotide sequence: TGTGCCAGCAGCCCGTGGGCATCCCCTAGCACAGATACGCAGTATTTT. Translated: CASSPWASPSTDTQYF.

The chain is built from TRBV24-1 and TRBJ1-2; D possibly corresponds to TRBD1 (5 bases). The V gene's germline CDR1 is KGHDR and CDR2 SFDVKD. This CDR3 has 13 amino acids. Trimming removed 8 bases at V and 8 bases at J, with 17 bases between. The CDR3 here is CATTPEAGRGYTF. The CDR3 DNA reads as TGTGCCACCACCCCGGAGGCAGGGCGAGGCTACACCTTC.

The CDR3, as DNA: TGTGCCATCAGCGACCGGCCCTCGAGCGGCTACACCTTC. It encodes CAISDRPSSGYTF. V is TRBV10-3 and J is TRBJ1-2; D uncertain. CDR1 is ENHRY, CDR2 SYGVKD, per germline. The V end was cut by 6 bases, the J end by 8 bases, with 16 bases between. The CDR3 extends over 13 amino acids.

The chain joins TRBV11-2 to TRBJ1-3, with D perhaps matching TRBD1 (5 bases). CDR3 size: 14 residues. The V gene lost 3 bases and the J gene lost 3 bases, with 9 bases spanning the gap. CDR1 SGHAT and CDR2 FQNNGV come from the germline V gene. CDR3 in DNA: TGTGCCAGCAGCTTTTCCAGGGATGGAAACACCATATATTTT. As protein: CASSFSRDGNTIYF. The complete variable domain, with remaining parts taken from reference TRBV11-2 and TRBJ1-3, reads EAGVAQSPRYKIIEKRQSVAFWCNPISGHATLYWYQQILGQGPKLLIQFQNNGVVDDSQLPKDRFSAERLKGVDSTLKIQPAKLEDSAVYLCASSFSRDGNTIYFGEGSWLTVV.

The rearrangement uses TRBV3-1 and TRBJ2-3; the D gene is possibly TRBD1 (6 bases). Germline CDR1 and CDR2: LGHDT and YNNKEL (reference sequence). CDR3 length: 18 residues. The V end was cut by 10 bases, the J end by 1 base, with 27 bases between. The CDR3 is CAIRGSHRVKVGTDTQYF. As DNA, the CDR3 is TGTGCCATCAGGGGTAGCCACAGGGTAAAGGTGGGCACAGATACGCAGTATTTT.

This clonotype was counted many times. The chain couples TRBV18 to TRBJ1-3; 7 nucleotides align to TRBD1. CDR1 is KGHSH, CDR2 LQKENI, per germline. The CDR3 is 15 amino acids. J lost 3 bases, V lost 6 bases, and 8 bases had no gene match. CDR3 DNA: TGTGCCAGCTCCGAGTTCCGGGACAGTGGAAACACCATATATTTT. It encodes CASSEFRDSGNTIYF.